This entry is about one T cell receptor (beta chain). The antigen it binds to is not known. No base qualities exist here, and no much larger clone lies one base off it. The sample originates from a study of cytomegalovirus exposure and HLA in healthy donors (dated by TCRdb to about 2017). With regard to the full study: An earlier analysis of about 560 of the donors reported 250 to 300 Gb of sequence data and around 110 million unique TCR beta sequences obtained from about 179 million T cells. A later analysis re-analyzed previously published TCR beta repertoires from 500 to 700 donors and added high-resolution HLA genotyping to study TCR occurrence patterns. The study combined high-throughput TCR immunosequencing, statistical association of individual TCRs with disease status, and machine learning to predict cytomegalovirus infection status. An early release that covered 640 HLA-typed donors contained approximately 300 gigabases of sequencing data and 65 million to 100 million unique TCR sequences. The study was designed to test whether signatures of past pathogen exposure could be identified by cataloging public T cell receptors. The number of donors typed differed by locus, with about 629-640 for A, B, C, DRB1 and DQB1, roughly 550 for DQA1, 600 to 610 for DPA1, and 472 for DPB1. Genome-wide SNP genotypes for about 65% of the 666 donors were used in a later genetic analysis, which treated that subset as a discovery cohort. Every discovery cohort repertoire had been produced on one sequencing platform. Of the approximately 400 genotyped donors, more than 75% were placed in the genetic ancestry cluster associated with self-reported Caucasian donors. Using immunosequencing, the study profiled T cell repertoires from around 670 subjects and related those repertoires to cytomegalovirus serostatus. On average, approximately 250,000 unique TCR beta nucleotide sequences were sequenced per donor among 398 genotyped donors of the cohort, with 15% to 20% of those sequences being non-productive. In addition to the first cohort of several hundred subjects, a separate validation cohort of under 150 different subjects was used. Several DR-DQ haplotypes were treated as single units for association and clustering because of strong linkage in the cohort. Rather than drawing on any new phenotypic data, the later analysis identified candidate immune exposures from TCR beta sequences and the way those sequences occurred across donors. In an earlier analysis of roughly 540 of the donors, high-throughput TCR beta sequencing was used to judge whether each TCR beta V gene segment behaved as functional or pseudogenic. Donor age, sex, ethnicity and CMV serostatus were compiled alongside the repertoire data. HLA typing covered class I and class II loci at four-digit resolution. What the authors observed across the whole study: When HLA alleles, especially DR and DQ, strongly co-occurred, TCR associations were difficult to assign to individual alleles. In a later analysis, most CMV-associated TCR beta chains were found to appear HLA-restricted, with HLA associations seemingly driven largely by CMV exposure. Most TCR sequences were observed very rarely across donors, whereas some public TCRs were present in many individuals. In vitro tests confirmed that a few of the cytomegalovirus-associated TCR beta chains recognize cytomegalovirus antigens. Specific HLA alleles were associated with 15,000 to 20,000 TCR beta sequences at a false discovery rate of 0.05 in a later analysis. In a later analysis, the rate of TCR association differed among HLA loci, with DRB1 alleles having the most associated TCRs and HLA-C alleles having the fewest. A further reported finding was that TCR beta sequences accurately predicted the HLA-A and HLA-B alleles for most subjects in the first cohort. In an earlier analysis of some 500 of the donors, most TCR beta V segments were observed in productive rearrangements about 87% or about 30% of the time, broadly matching IMGT annotations. Because the 87-base-pair reads could not distinguish some IMGT-functional V segments, including TRBV6-2 and TRBV6-3, those segments were excluded. Correlated functional status among segregating V segments might be attributable to linkage disequilibrium, but an unknown experimental factor could not be ruled out. The earlier analysis of approximately 540 of the donors excluded some 15 rarely observed V segments, including chromosome 9 orphons, because counts were too low. In a later analysis, HLA-associated TCR beta chains were found to be more clonally expanded and to have lower generation probabilities than equally common non-associated chains. Because HLA typing was missing for some donors at each locus, association tests included only the typed subset. In a later genetic analysis, fewer N-insertions in productive TCRs were reported among donors in an Asian-associated ancestry cluster than the roughly 700-donor mean. The classifier was reported to diagnose cytomegalovirus status with high specificity and sensitivity in both the original and validation cohorts. The study gave a list of 150 to 200 TCR beta chains associated with cytomegalovirus. The only immune exposure information available for the cohort was CMV serostatus. A group of highly shared sequence variants was considered likely to be a technical artifact of the sequencing pipeline. According to the authors, the approach could potentially be generalized to other disease states and immunological phenotypes. Several of the top co-occurrence clusters appeared to be linked to parvovirus B19, influenza, CMV and Epstein-Barr virus, according to a later analysis. Presence/absence analyses assumed roughly uniform sequencing depth across donors, an assumption that may not hold. This cohort had only TCR beta chains sequenced, and the lack of alpha or paired-chain data limited which features could be detected. A later genetic analysis associated a missense DCLRE1C variant with V-gene and J-gene trimming of TCR beta chains, and an independent cohort replicated the association.

From the germline V gene, CDR1 is MNHNS and CDR2 is SASEGT. V trim: 4 bases; J trim: 4 bases; unmatched bases: 11. The CDR3 holds 16 amino acids from the cysteine to the phenylalanine. The sequence is cut down to CDR3 DNA, 48 bases in frame from base 1. In total, 666 healthy bone marrow donors made up the cohort. Cohort members were all nominally healthy when sampled, although unrecorded immune exposures were likely present. The donor was CMV seropositive and belonged to the group of more than 250 seropositive cohort members. Each donor provided a peripheral blood sample, and peripheral blood mononuclear cells were used for TCR beta sequencing. Genomic DNA extraction from the blood cell samples was performed with the Qiagen DNeasy Blood Extraction Kit. The library came from the immunoSEQ multiplex PCR assay. For the multiplex PCR, a mixture combining 60 forward primers for TCR Vbeta segments and 13 reverse primers for TCR Jbeta segments was used. The CDR3 region of rearranged TCR beta genes was amplified from genomic DNA by a multiplex PCR assay. On the Illumina HiSeq System, the amplified TCR beta libraries were sequenced as 87-base-pair reads. The authors' pipeline ran thus. A later analysis counted tens of millions of unique TCR beta chains across the 640 or so repertoires, and about 10 million of these chains were shared by at least two donors. Raw reads were error-corrected and collapsed into unique sequences by a nearest-neighbor algorithm in which closely related sequences were merged to remove PCR and sequencing errors. To assign V, D and J gene segments, CDR3 sequences were aligned to IMGT reference sequences. Each retained sequence needed at least a six-nucleotide match to both a V gene segment and a J gene segment. Rearrangements were called productive when the CDR3 lacked stop codons and stayed in frame with V and J; all others were non-productive. CDR3 was defined according to IMGT convention as the region running from the second conserved V-encoded cysteine to the conserved J-encoded phenylalanine. Sequences without an unambiguous match to a single V gene segment were excluded from the earlier analysis of about 630 of the donors. An earlier analysis of 500 to 700 of the donors classified V segments as functional when productive rearrangements were above 56.7% and as segregating when the standard deviation between donors was above 5%. To diagnose cytomegalovirus status from the catalog of TCR beta chain sequences, a statistical classification framework was built. In a later analysis, TCR nucleotide sequences were compared against IMGT/GENE-DB human TR gene sequences so that V and J genes could be assigned. In a later analysis, CDR3 sequences and most-parsimonious VDJ recombination scenarios were assigned using the TCRdist pipeline. In a later analysis, each TCR beta chain was defined by its CDR3 amino acid sequence together with its V-gene family, and reads lacking a unique V-gene family were excluded. In a later analysis, 500 to 700 highly shared, low-generation-probability nucleotide sequences were removed to address suspected cross-contamination and a sequencing artifact. A later analysis calculated a clonal expansion index for each public chain from normalized within-repertoire ranks of inferred template counts. A later analysis computed generation probabilities with a VDJ recombination model fitted to out-of-frame rearrangements, and checked the results against IGoR. A later analysis scored TCR-TCR, TCR-HLA and TCR-CMV co-occurrence with hypergeometric tests, applying a repertoire-size bias correction to TCR pairs. False discovery rates were estimated in a later analysis by permuting HLA or CMV assignments 20 times. In a later analysis, co-occurring TCRs were grouped using DBSCAN, with TCRdist sequence similarity added in when clustering inside HLA-allele-positive subsets. For co-occurrence clustering, repertoires with fewer than 30,000 or more than 120,000 public chains were excluded, along with four to six repertoires with anomalous nucleotide sharing. Imported from immuneACCESS, the table was reduced by TCRdb to in-frame sequences with V and J called. These copies leave out some clones; in studies compared against another copy, an unresolved V gene accounts for under half, and the cause of the remainder is not known. The V and J calls and clone size are taken from that table; D and trimming were inferred from the DNA. This sample lists about 76,000 clones; about 76% were detected once. The ten top clones hold roughly 12% of the sample.

Sequencing input: PBMCs. This receptor chain uses TRBV6-1 and TRBJ1-2, and TRBD1 matches 8 of the central bases. This clonotype originated in a male donor in good health and CMV-seropositive. The nucleotide sequence reads TGTGCCAGCAGTGTTACCTCGGGACAGGTAGCCTATGGCTACACCTTC. The encoded protein is CASSVTSGQVAYGYTF.